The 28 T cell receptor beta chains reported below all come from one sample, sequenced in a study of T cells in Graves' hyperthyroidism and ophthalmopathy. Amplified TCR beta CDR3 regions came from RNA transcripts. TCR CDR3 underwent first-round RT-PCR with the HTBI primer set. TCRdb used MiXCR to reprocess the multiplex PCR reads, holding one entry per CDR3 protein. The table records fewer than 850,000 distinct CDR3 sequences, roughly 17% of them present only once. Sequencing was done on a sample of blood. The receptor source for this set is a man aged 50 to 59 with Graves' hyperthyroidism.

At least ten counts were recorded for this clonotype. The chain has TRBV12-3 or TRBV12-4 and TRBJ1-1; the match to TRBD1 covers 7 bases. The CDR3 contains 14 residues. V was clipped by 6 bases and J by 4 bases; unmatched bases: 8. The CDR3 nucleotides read TGTGCCAGCAGCTTCGACAGGGTGGGCACTGAAGCTTTCTTT. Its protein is CASSFDRVGTEAFF.

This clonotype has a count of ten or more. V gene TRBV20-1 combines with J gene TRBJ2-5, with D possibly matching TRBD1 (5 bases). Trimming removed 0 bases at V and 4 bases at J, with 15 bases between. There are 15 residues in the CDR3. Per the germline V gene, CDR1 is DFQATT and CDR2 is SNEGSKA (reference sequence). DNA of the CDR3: TGCAGTGCTAGAGATCGCATAGGGGAAGGAGAGACCCAGTACTTC. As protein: CSARDRIGEGETQYF.

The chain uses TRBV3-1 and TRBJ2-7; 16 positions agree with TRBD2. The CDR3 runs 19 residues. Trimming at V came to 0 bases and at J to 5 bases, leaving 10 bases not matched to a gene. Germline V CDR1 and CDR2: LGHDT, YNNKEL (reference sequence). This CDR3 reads CASSQEISGTSGRAHEQYF. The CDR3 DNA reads TGTGCCAGCAGCCAAGAAATTTCGGGGACTAGCGGGAGGGCCCACGAGCAGTACTTC.

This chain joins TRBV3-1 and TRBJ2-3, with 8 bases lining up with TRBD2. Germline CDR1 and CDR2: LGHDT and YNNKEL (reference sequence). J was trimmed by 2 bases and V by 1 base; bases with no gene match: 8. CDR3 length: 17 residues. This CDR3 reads CASSQGGSGTPTDTQYF. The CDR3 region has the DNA TGTGCCAGCAGCCAAGGAGGTAGCGGGACTCCCACAGATACGCAGTATTTT.

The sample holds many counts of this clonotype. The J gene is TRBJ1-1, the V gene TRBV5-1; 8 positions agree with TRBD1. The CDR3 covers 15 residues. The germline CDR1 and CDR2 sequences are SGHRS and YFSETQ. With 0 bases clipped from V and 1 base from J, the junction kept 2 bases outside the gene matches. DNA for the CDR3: TGCGCCAGCAGCTTGGTTGGGACAGGGAACACTGAAGCTTTCTTT. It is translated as CASSLVGTGNTEAFF. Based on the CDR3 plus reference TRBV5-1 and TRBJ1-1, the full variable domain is KAGVTQTPRYLIKTRGQQVTLSCSPISGHRSVSWYQQTPGQGLQFLFEYFSETQRNKGNFPGRFSGRQFSNSRSEMNVSTLELGDSALYLCASSLVGTGNTEAFFGQGTRLTVV.

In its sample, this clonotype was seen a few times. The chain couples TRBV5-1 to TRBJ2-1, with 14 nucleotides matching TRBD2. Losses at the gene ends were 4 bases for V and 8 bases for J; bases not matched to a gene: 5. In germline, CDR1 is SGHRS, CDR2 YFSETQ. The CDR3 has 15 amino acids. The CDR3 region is CASSQGLAGVDEQFF. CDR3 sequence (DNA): TGCGCCAGCAGCCAGGGACTAGCGGGAGTCGATGAGCAGTTCTTC.

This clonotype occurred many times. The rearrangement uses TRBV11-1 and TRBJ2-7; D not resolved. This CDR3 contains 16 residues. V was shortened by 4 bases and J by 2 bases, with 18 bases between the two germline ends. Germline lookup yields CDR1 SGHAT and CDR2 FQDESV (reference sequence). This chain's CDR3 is CASSSPVAGPPYEQYF. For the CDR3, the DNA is TGTGCCAGCAGCTCACCCGTAGCAGGACCACCCTACGAGCAGTACTTC.

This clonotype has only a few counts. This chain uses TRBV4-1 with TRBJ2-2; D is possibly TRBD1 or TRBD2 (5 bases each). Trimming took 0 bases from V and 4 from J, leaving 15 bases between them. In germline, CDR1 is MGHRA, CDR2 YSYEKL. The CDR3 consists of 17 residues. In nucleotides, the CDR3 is TGCGCCAGCAGCCAAGATATCCGGGGCCCGGTCACCGGGGAGCTGTTTTTT. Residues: CASSQDIRGPVTGELFF.

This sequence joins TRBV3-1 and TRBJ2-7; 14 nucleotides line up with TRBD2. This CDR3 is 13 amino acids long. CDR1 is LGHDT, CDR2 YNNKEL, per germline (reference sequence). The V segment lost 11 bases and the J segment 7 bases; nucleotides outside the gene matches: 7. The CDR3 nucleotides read TGTGCCGTTCGACTAGCGGGAGGGCGTGAGCAGTACTTC. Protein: CAVRLAGGREQYF.

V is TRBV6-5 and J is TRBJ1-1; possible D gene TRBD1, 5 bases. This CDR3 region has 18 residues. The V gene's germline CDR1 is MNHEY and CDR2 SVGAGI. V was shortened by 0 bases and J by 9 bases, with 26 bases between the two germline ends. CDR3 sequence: CASSYSLGFGGEGMKAFF. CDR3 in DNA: TGTGCCAGCAGTTACTCGCTGGGATTCGGGGGAGAGGGTATGAAAGCTTTCTTT.

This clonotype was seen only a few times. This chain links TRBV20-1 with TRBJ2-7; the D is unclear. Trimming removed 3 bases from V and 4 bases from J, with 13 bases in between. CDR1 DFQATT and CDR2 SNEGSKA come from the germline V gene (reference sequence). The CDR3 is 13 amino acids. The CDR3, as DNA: TGCAGTGCTAGGGACCCCACAGAGTACGAGCAGTACTTC. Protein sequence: CSARDPTEYEQYF.

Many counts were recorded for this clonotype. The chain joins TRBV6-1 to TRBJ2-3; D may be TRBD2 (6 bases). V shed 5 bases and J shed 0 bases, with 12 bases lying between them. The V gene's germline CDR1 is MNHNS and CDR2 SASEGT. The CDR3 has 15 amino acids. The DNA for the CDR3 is TGTGCCAGCAGTTATCTAGCGCCTAGCACAGATACGCAGTATTTT. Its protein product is CASSYLAPSTDTQYF.

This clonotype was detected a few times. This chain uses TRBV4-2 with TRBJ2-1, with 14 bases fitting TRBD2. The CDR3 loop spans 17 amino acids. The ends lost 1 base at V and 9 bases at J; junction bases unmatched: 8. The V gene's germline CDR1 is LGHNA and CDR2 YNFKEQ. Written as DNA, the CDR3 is TGTGCCAGCAGCCAAGTAAGGAGACTAGCGGGAGGGGGTGAGCAGTTCTTC. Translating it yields CASSQVRRLAGGGEQFF.

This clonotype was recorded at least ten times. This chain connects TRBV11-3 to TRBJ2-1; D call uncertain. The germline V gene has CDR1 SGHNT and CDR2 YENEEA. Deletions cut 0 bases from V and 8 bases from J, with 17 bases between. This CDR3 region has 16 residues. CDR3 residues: CASSLEPSSRIDEQFF. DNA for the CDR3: TGTGCCAGCAGCTTAGAGCCTAGTTCTAGGATCGATGAGCAGTTCTTC.

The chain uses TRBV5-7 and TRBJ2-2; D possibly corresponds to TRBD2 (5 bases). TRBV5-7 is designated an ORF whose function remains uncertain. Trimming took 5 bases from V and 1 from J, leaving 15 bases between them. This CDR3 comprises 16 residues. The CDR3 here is CASSPDFILNTGELFF. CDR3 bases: TGTGCCAGCAGTCCGGACTTTATTCTGAACACCGGGGAGCTGTTTTTT.

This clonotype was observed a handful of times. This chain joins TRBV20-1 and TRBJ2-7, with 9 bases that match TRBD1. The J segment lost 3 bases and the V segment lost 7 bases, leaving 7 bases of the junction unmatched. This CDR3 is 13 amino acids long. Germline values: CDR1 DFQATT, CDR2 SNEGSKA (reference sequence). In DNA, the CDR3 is TGCAGTGTCGGGACAGGGCCCTACTACGAGCAGTACTTC. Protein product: CSVGTGPYYEQYF.

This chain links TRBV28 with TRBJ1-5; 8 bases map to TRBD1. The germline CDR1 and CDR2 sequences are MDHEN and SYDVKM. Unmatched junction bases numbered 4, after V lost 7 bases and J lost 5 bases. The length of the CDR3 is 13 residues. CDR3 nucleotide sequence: TGTGCCAGCATGGGACAGGAACATCAGCCCCAGCATTTT. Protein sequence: CASMGQEHQPQHF.

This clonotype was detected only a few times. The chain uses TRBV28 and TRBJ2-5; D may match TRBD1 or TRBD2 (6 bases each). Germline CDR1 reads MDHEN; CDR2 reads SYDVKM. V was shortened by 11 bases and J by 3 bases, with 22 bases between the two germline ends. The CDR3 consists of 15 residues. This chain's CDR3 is CAASEGGAFEETQYF. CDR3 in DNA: TGTGCCGCCTCGGAGGGGGGCGCATTTGAAGAGACCCAGTACTTC.

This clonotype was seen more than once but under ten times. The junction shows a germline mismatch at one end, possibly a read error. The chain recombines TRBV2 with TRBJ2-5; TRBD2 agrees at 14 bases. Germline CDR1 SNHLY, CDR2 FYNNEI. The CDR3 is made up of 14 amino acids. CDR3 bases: TGTGTCAGCAAGACTAGCGGGAGGGTAGAGACCCAGTACTTC. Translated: CVSKTSGRVETQYF.

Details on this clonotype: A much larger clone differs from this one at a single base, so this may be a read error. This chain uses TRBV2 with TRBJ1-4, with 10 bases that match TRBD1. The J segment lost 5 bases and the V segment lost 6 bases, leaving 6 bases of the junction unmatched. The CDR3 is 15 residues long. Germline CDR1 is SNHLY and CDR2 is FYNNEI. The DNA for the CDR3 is TGTGCCAGCAGACCACCGGGACAGGGGAATGAAAAACTGTTTTTT. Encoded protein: CASRPPGQGNEKLFF.

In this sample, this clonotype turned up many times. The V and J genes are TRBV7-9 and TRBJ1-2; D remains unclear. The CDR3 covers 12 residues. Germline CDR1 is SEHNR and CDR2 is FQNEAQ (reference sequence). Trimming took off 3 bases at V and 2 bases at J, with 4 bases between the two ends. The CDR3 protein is CASSFDNYGYTF. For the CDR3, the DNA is TGTGCCAGCAGCTTTGACAACTATGGCTACACCTTC.

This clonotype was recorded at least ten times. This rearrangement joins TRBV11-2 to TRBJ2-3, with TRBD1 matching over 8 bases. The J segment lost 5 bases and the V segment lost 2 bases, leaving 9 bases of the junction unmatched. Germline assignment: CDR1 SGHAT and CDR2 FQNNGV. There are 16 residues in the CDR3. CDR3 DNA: TGTGCCAGCAGCTTACTGAGGACAGGGTTAAGAGATACGCAGTATTTT. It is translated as CASSLLRTGLRDTQYF.

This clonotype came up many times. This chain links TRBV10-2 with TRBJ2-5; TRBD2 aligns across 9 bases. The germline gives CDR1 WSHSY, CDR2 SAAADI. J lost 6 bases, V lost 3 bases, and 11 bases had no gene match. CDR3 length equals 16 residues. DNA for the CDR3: TGCGCCAGCAGTGATTCTAGCGGGATCCGAGGGAAGACCCAGTACTTC. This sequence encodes CASSDSSGIRGKTQYF.

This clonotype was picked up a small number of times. CDR3 sequence reads: CSAAYRESSYNEQFF. The CDR3 DNA follows: TGCAGTGCTGCGTACAGGGAGAGCTCCTACAATGAGCAGTTCTTC. This chain uses TRBV20-1 with TRBJ2-1, with D possibly matching TRBD1 (6 bases). The CDR3 length is 15 residues. Germline lookup yields CDR1 DFQATT and CDR2 SNEGSKA (reference sequence). The V end was cut by 5 bases, the J end by 0 bases, with 14 bases between.

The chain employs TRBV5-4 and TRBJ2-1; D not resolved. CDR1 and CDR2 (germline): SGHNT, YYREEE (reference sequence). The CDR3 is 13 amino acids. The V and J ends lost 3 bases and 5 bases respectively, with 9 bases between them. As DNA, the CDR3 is TGTGCCAGCAGCTATCCGATGGACAATGAGCAGTTCTTC. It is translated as CASSYPMDNEQFF.

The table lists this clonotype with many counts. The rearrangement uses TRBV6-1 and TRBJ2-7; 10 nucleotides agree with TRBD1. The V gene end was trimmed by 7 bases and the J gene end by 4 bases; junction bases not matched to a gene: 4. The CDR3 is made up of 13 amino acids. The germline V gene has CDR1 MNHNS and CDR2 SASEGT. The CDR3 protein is CASKGQGIYEQYF. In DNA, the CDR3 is TGTGCCAGCAAGGGACAGGGGATTTACGAGCAGTACTTC.

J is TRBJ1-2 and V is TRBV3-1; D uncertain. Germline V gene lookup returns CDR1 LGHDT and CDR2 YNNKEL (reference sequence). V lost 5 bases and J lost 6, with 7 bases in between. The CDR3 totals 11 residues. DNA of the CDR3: TGTGCCAGCAGCGGTGTAAATGGCTACACCTTC. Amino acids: CASSGVNGYTF.

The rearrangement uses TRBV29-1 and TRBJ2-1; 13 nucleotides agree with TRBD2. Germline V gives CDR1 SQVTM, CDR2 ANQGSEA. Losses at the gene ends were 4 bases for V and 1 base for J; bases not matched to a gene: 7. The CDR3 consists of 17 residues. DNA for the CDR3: TGCAGCGTTGTGACCCTGACTAGCGGGAGGTCCTACAATGAGCAGTTCTTC. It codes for CSVVTLTSGRSYNEQFF.